The present T cell receptor beta chain was sequenced within a study of blood T cell repertoires in COVID-19. Study-level background: Nucleic acid was either cDNA or gDNA, and it came from T cells, B-cell-depleted T cells, or PBMCs.

Germline V gene lookup returns CDR1 ENHRY and CDR2 SYGVKD. V lost 4 bases, J lost 2 bases, and 6 bases stayed unmatched. CDR3 length: 16 amino acids. Per the original data handling: By means of reference gene primer amplification, nucleated cell counts were estimated. Measured with immunoSEQ multiplex PCR; TCRdb has only the in-frame clones, and not every one. The V and J calls and the clone size are those of that table, but D and trimming were determined from the DNA. The sample shows about 59,000 clones, 70% to 85% of them seen only once. The chain is built from TRBV10-3 and TRBJ2-3; 10 bases agree with TRBD2. The TCR originated in a man aged 55 to 70 with acute or convalescent COVID-19. The sample comprised peripheral blood. The CDR3 sequence is CAISGILAGTTDTQYF. CDR3 bases: TGTGCCATCAGTGGGATACTAGCGGGAACCACAGATACGCAGTATTTT.